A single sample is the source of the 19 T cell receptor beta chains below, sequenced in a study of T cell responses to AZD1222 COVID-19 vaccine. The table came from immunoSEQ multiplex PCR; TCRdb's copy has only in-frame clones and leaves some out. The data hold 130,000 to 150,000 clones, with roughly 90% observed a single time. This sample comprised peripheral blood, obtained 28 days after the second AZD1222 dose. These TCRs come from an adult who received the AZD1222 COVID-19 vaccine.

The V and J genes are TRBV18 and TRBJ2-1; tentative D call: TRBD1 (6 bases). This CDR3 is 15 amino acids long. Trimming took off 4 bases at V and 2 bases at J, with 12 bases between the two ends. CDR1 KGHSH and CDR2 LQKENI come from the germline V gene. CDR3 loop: CASSLTGLPYNEQFF. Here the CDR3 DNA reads TGTGCCAGCTCACTGACAGGTCTCCCCTACAATGAGCAGTTCTTC.

The CDR3 nucleotides are TGCAGCGTTGAAGCAACCGGGATTGAAGCTTTCTTT. This encodes CSVEATGIEAFF. The chain combines TRBV29-1 with TRBJ1-1; D remains unclear. The V and J ends lost 1 base and 7 bases respectively, with 10 bases between them. Germline CDR1 reads SQVTM; CDR2 reads ANQGSEA. CDR3 length: 12 amino acids.

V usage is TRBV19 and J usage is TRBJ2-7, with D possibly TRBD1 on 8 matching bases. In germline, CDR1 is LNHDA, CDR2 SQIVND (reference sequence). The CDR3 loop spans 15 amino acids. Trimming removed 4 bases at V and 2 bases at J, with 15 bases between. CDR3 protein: CASSTYRGGAYEQYF. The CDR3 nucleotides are TGTGCCAGTAGTACCTACAGGGGGGGTGCCTACGAGCAGTACTTC.

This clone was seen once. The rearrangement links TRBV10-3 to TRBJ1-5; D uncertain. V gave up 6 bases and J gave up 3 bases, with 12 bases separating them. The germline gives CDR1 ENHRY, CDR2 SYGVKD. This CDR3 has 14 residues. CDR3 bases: TGTGCCATCAGGCCGACGGGTTCCAATCAGCCCCAGCATTTT. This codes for CAIRPTGSNQPQHF.

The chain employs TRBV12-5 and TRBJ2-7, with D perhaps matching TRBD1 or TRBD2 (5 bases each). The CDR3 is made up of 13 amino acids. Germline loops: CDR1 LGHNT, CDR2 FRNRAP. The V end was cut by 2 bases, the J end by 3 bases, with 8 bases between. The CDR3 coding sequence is TGTGCTAGTGGTTTGTATGGGGGCTACGAGCAGTACTTC. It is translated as CASGLYGGYEQYF.

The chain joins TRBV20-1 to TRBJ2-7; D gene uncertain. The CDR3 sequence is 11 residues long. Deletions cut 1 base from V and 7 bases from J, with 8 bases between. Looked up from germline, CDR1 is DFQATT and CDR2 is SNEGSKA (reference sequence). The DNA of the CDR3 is TGCAGTGCTAGAGGGCCTCGGGAGCAGTACTTC. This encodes CSARGPREQYF.

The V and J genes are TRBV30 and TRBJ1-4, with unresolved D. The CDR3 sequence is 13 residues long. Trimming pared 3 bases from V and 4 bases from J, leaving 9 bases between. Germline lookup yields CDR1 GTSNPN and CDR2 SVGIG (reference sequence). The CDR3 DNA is TGTGCCTGGAGGAGGACCTATAATGAAAAACTGTTTTTT. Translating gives CAWRRTYNEKLFF.

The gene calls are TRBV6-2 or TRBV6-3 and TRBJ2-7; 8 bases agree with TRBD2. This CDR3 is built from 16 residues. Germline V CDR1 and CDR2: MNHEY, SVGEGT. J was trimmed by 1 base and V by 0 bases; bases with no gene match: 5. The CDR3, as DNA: TGTGCCAGCAGTTACTCGAGGGGGACTAGGTCCTACGAGCAGTACTTC. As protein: CASSYSRGTRSYEQYF.

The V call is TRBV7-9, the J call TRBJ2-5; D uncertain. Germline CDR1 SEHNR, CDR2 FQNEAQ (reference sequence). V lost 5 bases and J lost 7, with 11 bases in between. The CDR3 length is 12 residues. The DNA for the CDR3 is TGTGCCAGCAGCCTTACACTGGGGACCCAGTACTTC. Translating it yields CASSLTLGTQYF. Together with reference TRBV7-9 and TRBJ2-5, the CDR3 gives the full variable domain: DTGVSQNPRHKITKRGQNVTFRCDPISEHNRLYWYRQTLGQGPEFLTYFQNEAQLEKSRLLSDRFSAERPKGSFSTLEIQRTEQGDSAMYLCASSLTLGTQYFGPGTRLLVL.

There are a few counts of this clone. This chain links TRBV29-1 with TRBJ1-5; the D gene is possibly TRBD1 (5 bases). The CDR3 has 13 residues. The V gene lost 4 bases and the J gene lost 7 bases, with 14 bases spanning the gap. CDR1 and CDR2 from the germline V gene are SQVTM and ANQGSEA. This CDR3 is CSVGFGGGQPQHF. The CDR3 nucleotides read TGCAGCGTTGGATTTGGGGGGGGGCAGCCCCAGCATTTT.

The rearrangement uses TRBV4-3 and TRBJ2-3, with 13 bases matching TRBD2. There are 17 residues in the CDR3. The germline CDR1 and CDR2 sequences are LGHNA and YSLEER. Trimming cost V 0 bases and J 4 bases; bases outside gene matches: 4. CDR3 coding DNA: TGCGCCAGCAGCCAAGAAAGGACTAGCGGGAGCGCAGATACGCAGTATTTT. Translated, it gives CASSQERTSGSADTQYF.

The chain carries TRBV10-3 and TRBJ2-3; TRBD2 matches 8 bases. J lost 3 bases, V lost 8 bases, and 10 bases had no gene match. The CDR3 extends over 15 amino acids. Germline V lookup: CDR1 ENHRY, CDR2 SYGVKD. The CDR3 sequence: CAISYPGRGTDTQYF. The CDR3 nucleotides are TGTGCCATCTCCTACCCCGGGAGGGGAACAGATACGCAGTATTTT.

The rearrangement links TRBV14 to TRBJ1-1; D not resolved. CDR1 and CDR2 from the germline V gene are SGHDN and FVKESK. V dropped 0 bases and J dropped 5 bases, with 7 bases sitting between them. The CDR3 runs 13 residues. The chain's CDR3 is CASSQDRVTEAFF. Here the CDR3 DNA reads TGTGCCAGCAGCCAAGATAGGGTGACTGAAGCTTTCTTT.

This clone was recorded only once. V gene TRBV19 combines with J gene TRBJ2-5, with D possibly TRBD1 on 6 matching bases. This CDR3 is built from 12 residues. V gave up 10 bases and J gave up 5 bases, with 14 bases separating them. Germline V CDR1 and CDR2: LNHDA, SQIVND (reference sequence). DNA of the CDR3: TGTGCCACCTCACAGGGTGGGGAGACCCAGTACTTC. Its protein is CATSQGGETQYF.

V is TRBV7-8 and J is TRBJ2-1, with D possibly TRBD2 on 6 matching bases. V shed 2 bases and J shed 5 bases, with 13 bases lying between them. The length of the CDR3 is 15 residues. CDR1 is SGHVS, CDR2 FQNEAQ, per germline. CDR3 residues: CASSLRRDGDNEQFF. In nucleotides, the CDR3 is TGTGCCAGCAGCTTACGGCGGGATGGGGACAATGAGCAGTTCTTC. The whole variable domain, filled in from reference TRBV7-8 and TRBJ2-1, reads GAGVSQSPRYKVAKRGQDVALRCDPISGHVSLFWYQQALGQGPEFLTYFQNEAQLDKSGLPSDRFFAERPEGSVSTLKIQRTQQEDSAVYLCASSLRRDGDNEQFFGPGTRLTVL.

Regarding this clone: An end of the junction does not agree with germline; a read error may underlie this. DNA for the CDR3: TGTGCCTGGAGTCGCCGCCTACAGGGTTCTAAGGAAAAACTGTTTTTT. Translation: CAWSRRLQGSKEKLFF. The chain joins TRBV30 to TRBJ1-4; maybe TRBD1 (6 bases). The CDR3 sequence is 16 residues long. Germline V gene lookup returns CDR1 GTSNPN and CDR2 SVGIG (reference sequence).

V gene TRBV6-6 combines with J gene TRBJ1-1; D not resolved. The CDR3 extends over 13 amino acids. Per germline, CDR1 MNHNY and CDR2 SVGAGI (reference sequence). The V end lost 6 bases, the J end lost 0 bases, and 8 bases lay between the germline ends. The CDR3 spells CASRHGMNTEAFF. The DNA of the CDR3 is TGTGCCAGCAGACACGGAATGAACACTGAAGCTTTCTTT.

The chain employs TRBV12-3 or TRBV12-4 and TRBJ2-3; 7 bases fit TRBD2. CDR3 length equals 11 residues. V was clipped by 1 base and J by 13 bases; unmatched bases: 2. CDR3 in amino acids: CASSLEREKYF. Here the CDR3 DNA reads TGTGCCAGCAGTTTAGAGCGGGAAAAGTATTTT.

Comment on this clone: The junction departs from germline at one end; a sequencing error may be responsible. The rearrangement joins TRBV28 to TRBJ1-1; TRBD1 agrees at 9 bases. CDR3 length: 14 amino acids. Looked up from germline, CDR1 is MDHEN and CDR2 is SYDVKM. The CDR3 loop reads CATARQGVKTEAFF. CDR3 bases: TGTGCCACTGCGAGACAGGGGGTGAAAACTGAAGCTTTCTTT.